The source of this T cell receptor beta chain is a study of cytomegalovirus exposure and HLA in healthy donors. The PCR made use of 60 Vbeta and 13 Jbeta primers. TCRdb's copy holds only in-frame clones and misses some; the assay was immunoSEQ multiplex PCR. The sample shows some 150,000 clones, approximately 8.9% of them seen only once. This clone was observed a few times. The TCR was taken from a woman aged 40 to 50 in good health and CMV-seropositive. The sample consisted of PBMCs.

CDR3 coding DNA: TGCGCCAGCAGCCCCGAGGGACAGACTGGAAACACCATATATTTT. This codes for CASSPEGQTGNTIYF. The chain combines TRBV5-1 with TRBJ1-3; 7 bases line up with TRBD1. The germline V gene has CDR1 SGHRS and CDR2 YFSETQ. The J segment lost 2 bases and the V segment lost 4 bases, leaving 6 bases of the junction unmatched. CDR3 length: 15 residues.